Below, 27 T cell receptor beta chains from the same sample are listed, as sequenced in a study of blood T cells in healthy people across ages. Primers used in a second PCR of roughly 6 to 11 cycles were a sample-barcoded 5' primer and a J-beta primer mix. In TCRdb, the 5' RACE reads were re-called with MiXCR into one record per CDR3 protein. The sample shows 870,000 or so distinct CDR3 sequences, under 35% of them seen only once. Sequenced sample: blood. The origin of the receptors is a woman aged 80 or over in good health.

The sample holds many counts of this clonotype. This sequence joins TRBV21-1 and TRBJ1-2; the D call in the table, TRBD1, was not verified against the DNA. TRBV21-1 corresponds to a pseudogene. This CDR3 contains 15 residues. Written as DNA, the CDR3 is TGTGCCAGCAGCGTTCACAGGATTTCTAACTATGGCTACACCTTC. Translating it yields CASSVHRISNYGYTF.

This clonotype was seen a few times. This chain uses TRBV18 with TRBJ2-4; tentatively, D is TRBD1 or TRBD2 (6 bases each). Deletions cut 0 bases from V and 6 bases from J, with 15 bases between. The CDR3 consists of 16 residues. In germline, CDR1 is KGHSH, CDR2 LQKENI. CDR3 bases: TGTGCCAGCTCACCACCGACAGGCGGGGTTGGAAACATTCAGTACTTC. Residues: CASSPPTGGVGNIQYF.

Ten or more counts support this clonotype. This rearrangement joins TRBV20-1 to TRBJ2-3, with TRBD2 identical over 7 bases. Germline lookup yields CDR1 DFQATT and CDR2 SNEGSKA (reference sequence). Unmatched junction bases numbered 11, after V lost 0 bases and J lost 8 bases. This CDR3 has 15 residues. CDR3 region: CSARDRQRGSVTQYF. CDR3 bases: TGCAGTGCTAGAGATCGCCAGCGGGGCTCGGTTACGCAGTATTTT.

The table lists this clonotype with many counts. V gene TRBV10-3 combines with J gene TRBJ2-7; 11 nucleotides line up with TRBD1. CDR3 size: 15 residues. In germline, CDR1 is ENHRY, CDR2 SYGVKD. Trimming took 0 bases from V and 6 from J; bases not matched to a gene: 4. CDR3 in DNA: TGTGCCATCAGTGAGTCGAGGGACAGGGGGACCGAGCAGTACTTC. It specifies CAISESRDRGTEQYF.

At least ten counts were recorded for this clonotype. The chain combines TRBV12-3 or TRBV12-4 with TRBJ1-2; maybe TRBD1 (5 bases). Trimming removed 4 bases at V and 0 bases at J, with 12 bases between. This CDR3 contains 15 residues. This CDR3 is CASSSDTGANYGYTF. The CDR3 DNA follows: TGTGCCAGCAGTTCGGACACAGGTGCTAACTATGGCTACACCTTC.

As for this clonotype: A read error is possible here, since a much larger clone lies one base away. This chain connects TRBV5-1 to TRBJ2-1; maybe TRBD1 (8 bases). The DNA end lines up better with TRBJ2-7; the J call may be wrong. The length of the CDR3 is 15 residues. Looked up from germline, CDR1 is SGHRS and CDR2 is YFSETQ. CDR3 region: CASALQGGSYNEQYF. The DNA for the CDR3 is TGCGCCAGCGCCTTACAGGGGGGGTCCTACAATGAGCAGTACTTC.

This clonotype showed up many times. The genes are TRBV7-9 and TRBJ2-1; possibly TRBD2 for D (6 bases). Germline CDR1 is SEHNR and CDR2 is FQNEAQ (reference sequence). Trimming cost V 2 bases and J 1 base, with 12 bases left between them. The CDR3 runs to 16 residues. The DNA for the CDR3 is TGTGCCAGCAGCTTAACATCGGGGGAATCCTACAATGAGCAGTTCTTC. Its translation is CASSLTSGESYNEQFF.

This clonotype occurred many times. The rearrangement joins TRBV7-2 to TRBJ2-5; 10 nucleotides agree with TRBD2. CDR3 size: 18 residues. The germline gives CDR1 SGHTA, CDR2 FQGNSA. Unmatched junction bases numbered 11, after V lost 1 base and J lost 3 bases. CDR3 loop: CASSLVSPRAGGKETQYF. CDR3 DNA sequence: TGTGCCAGCAGCTTAGTTTCCCCCCGAGCGGGGGGGAAAGAGACCCAGTACTTC. Full variable domain (missing parts from reference TRBV7-2 and TRBJ2-5): GAGVSQSPSNKVTEKGKDVELRCDPISGHTALYWYRQSLGQGLEFLIYFQGNSAPDKSGLPSDRFSAERTGGSVSTLTIQRTQQEDSAVYLCASSLVSPRAGGKETQYFGPGTRLLVL.

The V and J genes are TRBV7-2 and TRBJ1-1; TRBD1 might be the D (5 bases). The ends were cut back, 2 bases at V and 2 bases at J, with 12 bases in the middle. Germline V gene lookup returns CDR1 SGHTA and CDR2 FQGNSA. CDR3 length: 15 residues. This CDR3 reads CASSLQGIGNTEAFF. Here the CDR3 DNA reads TGTGCCAGCAGCTTACAGGGTATCGGCAACACTGAAGCTTTCTTT.

As regards this clonotype: This may arise from a read error, as a much more abundant clone is one base away. This sequence joins TRBV5-5 and TRBJ2-3; tentatively, D is TRBD2 (5 bases). Germline values: CDR1 SGHKS, CDR2 YYEKEE (reference sequence). V was pared by 2 bases and J by 6 bases, with 16 bases between. The CDR3 has 15 residues. CDR3 nucleotides: TGTGCCAGCAGCTTCTTCTCGGGGTCGGGGGATACGCAGTATTTT. This sequence encodes CASSFFSGSGDTQYF. The full variable domain, completed using reference TRBV5-5 and TRBJ2-3, is DAGVTQSPTHLIKTRGQQVTLRCSPISGHKSVSWYQQVLGQGPQFIFQYYEKEERGRGNFPDRFSARQFPNYSSELNVNALLLGDSALYLCASSFFSGSGDTQYFGPGTRLTVL.

In this sample, this clonotype turned up a few times. This chain links TRBV3-1 with TRBJ1-2; maybe TRBD1 (6 bases). The germline gives CDR1 LGHDT, CDR2 YNNKEL (reference sequence). The V end lost 0 bases, the J end lost 8 bases, and 16 bases lay between the germline ends. The CDR3 has 15 residues. CDR3 DNA: TGTGCCAGCAGCCAAGATTGGCGGGGGGCTTTCGGCTACACCTTC. Translation: CASSQDWRGAFGYTF.

This clonotype turned up a few times. A read error may explain this, as a much larger clone is one base away. The CDR3 loop reads CASRKDRGGDEQFF. In nucleotides, the CDR3 is TGTGCCAGCAGGAAGGACAGGGGAGGTGATGAGCAGTTCTTC. The V call is TRBV6-1, the J call TRBJ2-1; TRBD1 agrees at 9 bases. V lost 6 bases and J lost 8; bases outside the gene matches: 8. Germline V gives CDR1 MNHNS, CDR2 SASEGT. This CDR3 region has 14 residues.

This clonotype was seen a handful of times. A far larger clone lies a single base away; this is likely a read error. This sequence joins TRBV7-2 and TRBJ2-5, with D perhaps TRBD1 (5 bases). Germline assignment: CDR1 SGHTA and CDR2 FQGNSA. This CDR3 comprises 13 residues. This chain's CDR3 is CAGSLGRGETQYF. CDR3 in DNA: TGTGCCGGCAGCTTGGGAAGGGGAGAGACCCAGTACTTC.

Ten or more counts support this clonotype. The genes are TRBV7-6 and TRBJ1-1; D unclear. Germline V gene sequence: CDR1 SGHVS, CDR2 FNYEAQ. V was shortened by 1 base and J by 1 base, with 7 bases between the two germline ends. The CDR3 spans 14 residues. CDR3 region: CASSLVPANTEAFF. DNA of the CDR3: TGTGCCAGCAGCTTAGTACCTGCGAACACTGAAGCTTTCTTT.

In its sample, this clonotype was seen a few times. V gene TRBV6-6 combines with J gene TRBJ2-6, with a weak D call TRBD1 (5 bases). The germline V and J ends were trimmed by 7 bases and 12 bases, with 19 bases remaining between them. Germline V gene data show CDR1 as MNHNY and CDR2 as SVGAGI (reference sequence). The CDR3 is made up of 14 amino acids. The CDR3 is CASTIPGIRPVLTF. The CDR3 bases are TGTGCCAGCACTATACCAGGGATCCGGCCCGTCCTGACTTTC.

Concerning this clonotype itself: One base away lies a much larger clone, so this may be a sequencing read error. This chain connects TRBV7-2 to TRBJ2-7; 7 bases fit TRBD1. Germline lookup yields CDR1 SGHTA and CDR2 FQGNSA. V shed 8 bases, J shed 1 base, and the junction held 8 bases outside the gene matches. This CDR3 spans 14 amino acids. CDR3 loop: CASGVLTGSYEQYF. Here the CDR3 DNA reads TGTGCCAGCGGCGTATTGACAGGGTCCTACGAGCAGTACTTC.

This clonotype has a count of ten or more. The chain couples TRBV6-1 to TRBJ2-5, with 9 bases fitting TRBD1. V dropped 6 bases and J dropped 4; count of bases not matched to a gene: 9. This CDR3 has 15 residues. CDR1 is MNHNS, CDR2 SASEGT, per germline. The CDR3 protein is CASSEPGQGLETQYF. DNA of the CDR3: TGTGCCAGCAGCGAACCGGGACAGGGATTAGAGACCCAGTACTTC.

In the case of this clonotype: A much larger clone is a single base away; this may be a read error. The V and J genes are TRBV29-1 and TRBJ2-5; possibly TRBD1 for D (7 bases). The CDR3 extends over 16 amino acids. Germline lookup yields CDR1 SQVTM and CDR2 ANQGSEA. CDR3 DNA sequence: TGCAACGTTGAAAGGGAGTACAGGGGAGGATCAGAGACCCAGTACTTC. Amino acids: CNVEREYRGGSETQYF.

This clonotype was recorded only once. The rearrangement links TRBV11-2 to TRBJ1-5, with 7 bases matching TRBD1. V gave up 3 bases and J gave up 5 bases; unmatched junction bases: 7. Germline assignment: CDR1 SGHAT and CDR2 FQNNGV. This CDR3 is built from 15 residues. The CDR3 DNA reads TGTGCCAGCAGCTTTTCCCAGGACAGGCATCAGCCCCAGCATTTT. This translates into CASSFSQDRHQPQHF.

This clonotype was seen many times. CDR3 loop: CASSWTQSYEQYF. In DNA, the CDR3 is TGTGCCAGCAGCTGGACACAGAGTTACGAGCAGTACTTC. The chain has TRBV7-9 and TRBJ2-7; D is possibly TRBD1 (5 bases). This CDR3 is built from 13 residues. V gave up 4 bases and J gave up 4 bases, with 11 bases separating them. Germline V gene data show CDR1 as SEHNR and CDR2 as FQNEAQ (reference sequence).

This clonotype was recorded many times. The V and J genes are TRBV20-1 and TRBJ1-2, with D possibly matching TRBD1 (5 bases). CDR1 and CDR2 from the germline V gene are DFQATT and SNEGSKA (reference sequence). The CDR3 extends over 13 amino acids. The germline V and J ends were trimmed by 4 bases and 8 bases, with 17 bases remaining between them. In nucleotides, the CDR3 is TGCAGTGCTATCGGACAACACTGGAAGGGCTACACCTTC. The encoded protein is CSAIGQHWKGYTF.

This clonotype has a handful of counts. The chain carries TRBV30 and TRBJ2-1; 11 bases are a match to TRBD2. The CDR3 consists of 13 residues. Losses at the gene ends were 4 bases for V and 12 bases for J; bases not matched to a gene: 8. Germline values: CDR1 GTSNPN, CDR2 SVGIG (reference sequence). The CDR3 loop is CAWILAGGTVQFF. The CDR3 DNA follows: TGTGCCTGGATCTTAGCGGGGGGGACCGTGCAGTTCTTC.

This clonotype appeared many times. The CDR3 spells CSARDPGRGGETQYF. The CDR3 nucleotides read TGCAGTGCTAGAGATCCGGGGCGGGGAGGGGAGACCCAGTACTTC. The chain joins TRBV20-1 to TRBJ2-5; 7 nucleotides agree with TRBD2. The CDR3 is made up of 15 amino acids. The ends lost 0 bases at V and 5 bases at J; junction bases unmatched: 9. Germline V gene lookup returns CDR1 DFQATT and CDR2 SNEGSKA (reference sequence).

This clonotype has just a few counts. This chain links TRBV7-2 with TRBJ2-2, with D possibly being TRBD1 or TRBD2 (5 bases each). Germline lookup yields CDR1 SGHTA and CDR2 FQGNSA. The CDR3 consists of 15 residues. Between the trimmed V and J ends, which lost 4 bases and 0 bases, there was a span of 9 bases. CDR3 nucleotides: TGTGCCAGCAGCTGGGACGGTTCGAACACCGGGGAGCTGTTTTTT. This gives the protein CASSWDGSNTGELFF.

This clonotype was seen a few times. This chain links TRBV5-1 with TRBJ2-3; TRBD2 agrees at 9 bases. The trim removed 2 bases at V and 5 bases at J, leaving 6 bases unmatched. The germline gives CDR1 SGHRS, CDR2 YFSETQ. The CDR3 contains 15 residues. DNA for the CDR3: TGCGCCAGCAGCTTACCTAGCGGGACGGAAGATACGCAGTATTTT. Encoded protein: CASSLPSGTEDTQYF.

In this sample, this clonotype turned up many times. V is TRBV7-2 and J is TRBJ1-5; a weak D match, TRBD1 (6 bases). Per the germline V gene, CDR1 is SGHTA and CDR2 is FQGNSA. CDR3 length: 15 residues. The V and J ends lost 3 bases and 2 bases respectively, with 11 bases between them. In DNA form, the CDR3 reads TGTGCCAGCAGCTTGGGGGGGCTGCGCAATCAGCCCCAGCATTTT. This gives the protein CASSLGGLRNQPQHF.

Note on this clonotype: This could be a read error, since a much larger clone is one nucleotide away. J is TRBJ2-5 and V is TRBV24-1; 9 nucleotides agree with TRBD2. After removal of 3 bases from V and 11 bases from J, the junction contained 12 bases not matched to a gene. CDR3 size: 15 residues. Per germline, CDR1 KGHDR and CDR2 SFDVKD. Written as DNA, the CDR3 is TGTGCCACCAGTGATCCCGGGACTAGCAGCGATGAGCAGTACTTC. Translation: CATSDPGTSSDEQYF.